These 16 T cell receptor beta chains originate from one sample sequenced in a study of breast tumors, draining lymph nodes, adjacent tissues. Samples came from axillary lymph nodes draining the breast cancer. In TCRdb, the multiplex PCR reads were re-called with MiXCR into one record per CDR3 protein. The sample carries more than 80,000 distinct CDR3 sequences, approximately 28% recorded once. The sample comprised axillary lymph node tissue. The receptor source for this set is a female donor with breast cancer. Some clones in this sample may be carry-over from other donors' samples.

This clonotype was found many times. The chain has TRBV2 and TRBJ2-7; no firm D call. V was pared by 7 bases and J by 3 bases, with 10 bases between. The germline V gene encodes CDR1 SNHLY and CDR2 FYNNEI. CDR3 length equals 12 residues. CDR3 region: CASTWESYEQYF. As DNA, the CDR3 is TGTGCCAGCACCTGGGAAAGCTACGAGCAGTACTTC.

V usage is TRBV12-3 or TRBV12-4 and J usage is TRBJ2-2, with 7 bases matching TRBD2. Germline trimming cut 6 bases from V and 8 bases from J; bases unmatched to any gene: 6. The CDR3 runs 13 residues. The CDR3 sequence is CASSLLARGELFF. The CDR3 coding sequence is TGTGCCAGCAGCCTACTAGCGAGAGGGGAGCTGTTTTTT.

This clonotype was recorded many times. The chain joins TRBV6-5 to TRBJ2-5, with TRBD1 identical over 8 bases. The CDR3 covers 14 residues. Trimming removed 5 bases from V and 4 bases from J; junction bases left unmatched: 6. Germline CDR1 and CDR2: MNHEY and SVGAGI. The CDR3 DNA is TGTGCCAGCAGTCGCTTGGGACAGGTAGAGACCCAGTACTTC. Amino acid sequence: CASSRLGQVETQYF.

This clonotype was seen more than once but under ten times. The V and J genes are TRBV7-9 and TRBJ2-7; TRBD1 matches 9 bases. The germline V gene has CDR1 SEHNR and CDR2 FQNEAQ (reference sequence). This CDR3 region has 14 residues. After removal of 0 bases from V and 6 bases from J, the junction contained 3 bases not matched to a gene. This CDR3 reads CASSLATGGGEQYF. The CDR3 DNA reads as TGTGCCAGCAGCTTAGCGACAGGGGGTGGCGAGCAGTACTTC.

This clonotype was picked up many times. A much larger clone lies a single base off, so this may be a read error. This CDR3 is CSARAGTSGPYNEQFF. The CDR3 DNA is TGCAGTGCTAGGGCGGGGACTAGCGGACCCTACAATGAGCAGTTCTTC. The chain is built from TRBV20-1 and TRBJ2-1; 11 positions agree with TRBD2. With 3 bases clipped from V and 2 bases from J, the junction kept 6 bases outside the gene matches. Germline loops: CDR1 DFQATT, CDR2 SNEGSKA (reference sequence). The CDR3 is 16 residues long.

This clonotype was counted ten times or more. This chain links TRBV7-9 with TRBJ1-2, with unresolved D. Per the germline V gene, CDR1 is SEHNR and CDR2 is FQNEAQ (reference sequence). Between the trimmed V and J ends, which lost 4 bases and 2 bases, there was a span of 11 bases. The CDR3 extends over 14 amino acids. The CDR3 nucleotides are TGTGCCAGCAGCTCCTTGACCGAAAACTATGGCTACACCTTC. Translating gives CASSSLTENYGYTF.

The sample holds many counts of this clonotype. The chain uses TRBV6-2 or TRBV6-3 and TRBJ1-5; 10 nucleotides match TRBD1. Germline V CDR1 and CDR2: MNHEY, SVGEGT. Trimming at V came to 6 bases and at J to 7 bases, leaving 15 bases not matched to a gene. This CDR3 contains 17 residues. This chain's CDR3 is CASSLPPGQGLGQPQHF. CDR3 DNA: TGTGCCAGCAGCCTCCCCCCGGGACAGGGGTTGGGCCAGCCCCAGCATTTT.

This clonotype was counted at least ten times. The J gene is TRBJ2-6, the V gene TRBV2, with TRBD1 matching 10 bases. Trimming removed 8 bases from V and 4 bases from J; junction bases left unmatched: 5. The CDR3 is 15 residues long. Germline-derived CDR1 and CDR2 are SNHLY and FYNNEI. The CDR3: CASGGQGTGANVLTF. The CDR3 DNA sequence: TGTGCCAGCGGGGGACAGGGGACCGGGGCCAACGTCCTGACTTTC.

This clonotype was found many times. CDR3 residues: CASSVDEGTYEQYF. CDR3 coding DNA: TGTGCCAGCAGCGTAGATGAGGGAACCTACGAGCAGTACTTC. The genes are TRBV9 and TRBJ2-7; maybe TRBD2 (5 bases). Germline V gene data show CDR1 as SGDLS and CDR2 as YYNGEE. Trimming pared 0 bases from V and 2 bases from J, leaving 9 bases between. The CDR3 totals 14 residues.

This clonotype appeared a single time. The chain links TRBV7-2 to TRBJ2-7, with TRBD2 matching over 7 bases. V gave up 5 bases and J gave up 2 bases; unmatched junction bases: 9. Germline V gene data show CDR1 as SGHTA and CDR2 as FQGNSA. The CDR3 is 15 residues long. CDR3 DNA sequence: TGTGCCAGCAGCACTGTTTGGGGGGGGGCCTACGAGCAGTACTTC. Translated, it gives CASSTVWGGAYEQYF. Full variable domain (missing parts from reference TRBV7-2 and TRBJ2-7): GAGVSQSPSNKVTEKGKDVELRCDPISGHTALYWYRQSLGQGLEFLIYFQGNSAPDKSGLPSDRFSAERTGGSVSTLTIQRTQQEDSAVYLCASSTVWGGAYEQYFGPGTRLTVT.

This clonotype was observed many times. The chain carries TRBV20-1 and TRBJ2-3, with 8 bases that match TRBD2. Germline CDR1 is DFQATT and CDR2 is SNEGSKA (reference sequence). The CDR3 spans 14 residues. Unmatched junction bases numbered 6, after V lost 5 bases and J lost 2 bases. CDR3 coding DNA: TGCAGTGCTGACGGACTAGCCCTCACAGATACGCAGTATTTT. The encoded protein is CSADGLALTDTQYF.

In its sample, this clonotype was seen many times. The chain recombines TRBV29-1 with TRBJ1-1; 8 nucleotides agree with TRBD1. The CDR3 consists of 12 residues. Germline CDR1 is SQVTM and CDR2 is ANQGSEA. After removal of 4 bases from V and 5 bases from J, the junction contained 3 bases not matched to a gene. CDR3 protein: CSVVGDRTEAFF. In nucleotides, the CDR3 is TGCAGCGTTGTCGGGGACAGGACTGAAGCTTTCTTT. The entire variable domain, with the rest obtained from reference TRBV29-1 and TRBJ1-1, is as follows: SAVISQKPSRDICQRGTSLTIQCQVDSQVTMMFWYRQQPGQSLTLIATANQGSEATYESGFVIDKFPISRPNLTFSTLTVSNMSPEDSSIYLCSVVGDRTEAFFGQGTRLTVV.

This clonotype was counted at least ten times. J is TRBJ2-6 and V is TRBV28; no reliable D call. Germline CDR1 and CDR2: MDHEN and SYDVKM. V was clipped by 8 bases and J by 0 bases, with 20 bases between them. The CDR3 extends over 18 amino acids. The CDR3, as DNA: TGTGCCAGCTTTCCCCCTCCAGTGTCCCTCTCTGGGGCCAACGTCCTGACTTTC. Translated: CASFPPPVSLSGANVLTF.

The table lists this clonotype with many counts. The chain recombines TRBV6-6 with TRBJ2-5; 11 nucleotides align to TRBD2. The CDR3 runs 12 residues. The V gene end was trimmed by 8 bases and the J gene end by 9 bases; junction bases not matched to a gene: 5. Germline lookup yields CDR1 MNHNY and CDR2 SVGAGI (reference sequence). CDR3 sequence reads: CASGLAGWSQYF. CDR3 coding DNA: TGTGCCAGCGGACTAGCGGGTTGGTCCCAGTACTTC.

This clonotype was seen once. This may come from a read error, since a much larger clone is one base off. The rearrangement joins TRBV6-5 to TRBJ2-7; 7 nucleotides line up with TRBD2. The germline V gene encodes CDR1 MNHEY and CDR2 SVGAGI. The CDR3 spans 15 residues. Here the CDR3 reads CAISHSGRAAYEQYF. The CDR3 DNA follows: TGTGCCATCAGTCATTCGGGGAGGGCGGCCTACGAGCAGTACTTC.

The CDR3 bases are TGTGCCAGCAGTTTCGGTCTATTTCAGCCCCAGGGGGAGAAGGCAGATACGCAGTATTTT. It specifies CASSFGLFQPQGEKADTQYF. The chain couples TRBV28 to TRBJ2-3, with 7 bases matching TRBD1. V was pared by 3 bases and J by 4 bases, with 22 bases of the junction left unmatched. This CDR3 region has 20 residues. The V gene's germline CDR1 is MDHEN and CDR2 SYDVKM.